The 11 T cell receptor beta chains reported below all come from one sample, sequenced in a study of blood T cell repertoires in COVID-19 (TCRdb year 2020). The library was generated by the immunoSEQ multiplex PCR assay. What TCRdb holds here is the immuneACCESS table cut down to in-frame rearrangements. Part of the clones is not present; checked against another copy, under half of the missing clones reflect an unresolved V gene, and the others are unexplained. The sample contains fewer than 250,000 clones, approximately 84% of them found a single time. Together, the top ten hold roughly 1.8% of the sample. Sequencing was performed on PBMCs or T cells enriched from blood (not recorded which). These TCRs come from a man aged 55 to 70 who had recovered from COVID-19.

This clone was detected only once. This chain links TRBV6-5 with TRBJ2-1, with TRBD1 as a possible D gene (6 bases). Germline V lookup: CDR1 MNHEY, CDR2 SVGAGI. Deletions cut 6 bases from V and 14 bases from J, with 23 bases between. CDR3 length: 14 amino acids. CDR3 DNA: TGTGCCAGCAGCCACGGACAGAGCCTAAGTCTAAAGTTCTTC. This translates into CASSHGQSLSLKFF.

The rearrangement uses TRBV27 and TRBJ2-1; D unresolved. From germline, CDR1 is MNHEY and CDR2 SMNVEV (reference sequence). The germline V and J ends were trimmed by 5 bases and 7 bases, with 6 bases remaining between them. This CDR3 contains 11 residues. CDR3 amino acids: CASSRANEQFF. The CDR3 bases are TGTGCCAGCAGTAGAGCGAATGAGCAGTTCTTC.

V is TRBV4-3 and J is TRBJ2-7; 10 bases line up with TRBD1. Losses at the gene ends were 4 bases for V and 2 bases for J; bases not matched to a gene: 5. The V gene's germline CDR1 is LGHNA and CDR2 YSLEER. CDR3 length: 15 residues. Written as DNA, the CDR3 is TGCGCCAGCAGCCCCTTCGACAGGGGGCCCTACGAGCAGTACTTC. Protein: CASSPFDRGPYEQYF.

This clone was picked up one time. This chain joins TRBV2 and TRBJ2-7; 9 bases map to TRBD1. V was clipped by 6 bases and J by 3 bases; unmatched bases: 6. Germline assignment: CDR1 SNHLY and CDR2 FYNNEI. The CDR3 runs to 14 residues. The CDR3 loop reads CASSPGQGDYEQYF. As DNA, the CDR3 is TGTGCCAGCAGCCCGGGACAGGGCGACTACGAGCAGTACTTC.

The chain has TRBV13 and TRBJ2-5, with D possibly TRBD1 on 6 matching bases. This CDR3 region has 14 residues. The ends were cut back, 5 bases at V and 2 bases at J, with 12 bases in the middle. Germline CDR1 reads PRHDT; CDR2 reads FYEKMQ (reference sequence). This CDR3 is CASSTRTVQETQYF. The CDR3, as DNA: TGTGCCAGCAGCACCCGGACAGTACAAGAGACCCAGTACTTC.

The chain carries TRBV5-1 and TRBJ2-2; D is possibly TRBD1 (5 bases). Deletions cut 0 bases from V and 2 bases from J, with 11 bases between. Germline-derived CDR1 and CDR2 are SGHRS and YFSETQ. CDR3 length equals 16 residues. The CDR3 loop is CASSLAQGSNTGELFF. The CDR3 region has the DNA TGCGCCAGCAGCTTGGCCCAGGGTAGTAACACCGGGGAGCTGTTTTTT. Supplemented by reference TRBV5-1 and TRBJ2-2, the full variable domain reads KAGVTQTPRYLIKTRGQQVTLSCSPISGHRSVSWYQQTPGQGLQFLFEYFSETQRNKGNFPGRFSGRQFSNSRSEMNVSTLELGDSALYLCASSLAQGSNTGELFFGEGSRLTVL.

As regards this clone: This same CDR3 is encoded by further DNA sequences in the sample. The chain joins TRBV19 to TRBJ2-1; a weak D match, TRBD1 (6 bases). This CDR3 region has 13 residues. Trimming removed 5 bases at V and 3 bases at J, with 8 bases between. Germline-derived CDR1 and CDR2 are LNHDA and SQIVND (reference sequence). The CDR3 sequence: CASSPGDYNEQFF. CDR3 nucleotides: TGTGCCAGTAGTCCAGGGGACTACAATGAGCAGTTCTTC.

The chain is built from TRBV2 and TRBJ2-2; 10 bases fit TRBD1. Losses at the gene ends were 5 bases for V and 6 bases for J; bases not matched to a gene: 6. Germline V gene lookup returns CDR1 SNHLY and CDR2 FYNNEI. This CDR3 has 15 amino acids. CDR3 nucleotide sequence: TGTGCCAGCAGTTGGGGGACAGGGGATCCCGGGGAGCTGTTTTTT. This sequence encodes CASSWGTGDPGELFF.

J is TRBJ2-3 and V is TRBV5-6; D perhaps matches TRBD1 (6 bases). The CDR3 contains 14 residues. The germline V and J ends were trimmed by 5 bases and 1 base, with 11 bases remaining between them. CDR1 is SGHDT and CDR2 is YYEEEE in the germline V gene. For the CDR3, the DNA is TGTGCCAGCAGTCAGGACAGCCGCACAGATACGCAGTATTTT. Its protein is CASSQDSRTDTQYF.

This clone appeared once. This sequence joins TRBV6-1 and TRBJ1-2; 7 positions match TRBD1. Germline V CDR1 and CDR2: MNHNS, SASEGT. This CDR3 has 14 residues. Trimming removed 2 bases from V and 8 bases from J; junction bases left unmatched: 8. CDR3 coding DNA: TGTGCCAGCAGTGAAAGGGCCCAGGGGGAAGGCTACACCTTC. Translated: CASSERAQGEGYTF.

On this clone: The germline gene is not matched at one end of the junction; a read error may be the cause. The rearrangement joins TRBV29-1 to TRBJ2-1; 9 bases fit TRBD1. Germline V CDR1 and CDR2: SQVTM, ANQGSEA. This CDR3 comprises 13 residues. CDR3: CSAEGDRVNEQFF. The CDR3 nucleotides are TGCAGCGCTGAAGGGGACAGGGTAAATGAGCAGTTCTTC.